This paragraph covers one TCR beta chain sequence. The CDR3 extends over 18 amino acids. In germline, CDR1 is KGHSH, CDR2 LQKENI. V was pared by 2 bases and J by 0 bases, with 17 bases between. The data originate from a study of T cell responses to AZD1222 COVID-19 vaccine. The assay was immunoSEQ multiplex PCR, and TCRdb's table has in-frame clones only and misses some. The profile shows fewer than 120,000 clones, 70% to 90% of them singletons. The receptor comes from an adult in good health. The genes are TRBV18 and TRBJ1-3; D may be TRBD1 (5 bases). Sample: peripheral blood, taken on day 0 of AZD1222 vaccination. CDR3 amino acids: CASSPWNRGSGSGNTIYF. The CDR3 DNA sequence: TGTGCCAGCTCACCATGGAATCGGGGGAGCGGCTCTGGAAACACCATATATTTT.